This T cell receptor beta chain is drawn from a study of T cells after yellow fever vaccination. Template switching with 5'RACE generated the TCR cDNA and added a universal primer site and UMIs. TCRdb re-derived calls from the 5' RACE reads in MiXCR, one entry per CDR3 protein. The table has under 250,000 distinct CDR3 sequences, less than 9% seen once. In its sample, this clonotype was seen a few times. Its antigen is not identified. Trimming cost V 0 bases and J 3 bases, with 15 bases left between them. Germline V lookup: CDR1 SGHTS, CDR2 YDEGEE. CDR3 length: 17 amino acids. Study conclusions and caveats: Reappearance after the booster was observed for most primary-vaccination clones (about 96% CD4, about 85% CD8). Though it reached lower strength, the secondary response hit its peak faster, day 5 versus 15. Of the clonotypes, a small share occurred in both CD4 and CD8 compartments.

This TCR was recovered from a man younger than 40 who received the YFV17D yellow fever vaccine. This material consisted of CD4+ T cells sorted from PBMCs, taken 15 days after the yellow fever booster vaccination. This chain connects TRBV5-8 to TRBJ2-2, with D possibly being TRBD1 (6 bases). Written as DNA, the CDR3 is TGTGCCAGCAGCTTGGGACAGGCCGACGTATACACCGGGGAGCTGTTTTTT. Amino acids: CASSLGQADVYTGELFF.